This entry lists 11 T cell receptor beta chains sequenced from one sample in a study of regulatory T cells in long-lasting Graves disease. The authors built TCR beta libraries using iRepertoire HTBI primers and Arm-PCR of CDR3 regions. TCRdb fed the multiplex PCR reads into MiXCR, producing one record per CDR3 protein. The sample includes around 340,000 distinct CDR3 sequences, about 20% of them seen just once. Time point: persistent/refractory GD, antithyroid drugs over 5 years with positive TRAb. RNA isolated from PBMCs was used to make the TCR library. The sample consisted of peripheral blood mononuclear cells (PBMCs), taken when the disease was refractory, from a patient treated with antithyroid drugs. The receptors originated from a female donor with Graves disease.

Many counts were recorded for this clonotype. The CDR3 DNA is TGTGCCAGCTATTACCGGGACAGTGGTTCCTACGAGCAGTACTTC. It is translated as CASYYRDSGSYEQYF. The chain links TRBV28 to TRBJ2-7; 7 nucleotides match TRBD1. Trimming removed 8 bases from V and 1 base from J; junction bases left unmatched: 11. This CDR3 spans 15 amino acids. CDR1 and CDR2 (germline): MDHEN, SYDVKM.

This clonotype has a handful of counts. This sequence joins TRBV19 and TRBJ2-4, with 7 bases that match TRBD2. After removal of 10 bases from V and 3 bases from J, the junction contained 12 bases not matched to a gene. Germline values: CDR1 LNHDA, CDR2 SQIVND (reference sequence). The CDR3 is made up of 15 amino acids. The CDR3 bases are TGTGCCACCACCATGGGACTACCAGGCAAAAACATTCAGTACTTC. Amino acid sequence: CATTMGLPGKNIQYF.

The rearrangement uses TRBV6-5 and TRBJ2-7; the D is unclear. Per the germline V gene, CDR1 is MNHEY and CDR2 is SVGAGI. This CDR3 spans 14 amino acids. With 3 bases removed from V and 7 bases from J, the gap between germline ends came to 16 bases. CDR3 nucleotides: TGTGCCAGCAGTTATTTCTCCGGCCGTAGGGAGCAGTACTTC. Amino acids: CASSYFSGRREQYF.

V usage is TRBV20-1 and J usage is TRBJ1-1, with 10 nucleotides matching TRBD1. The CDR3 runs 15 residues. J lost 6 bases, V lost 2 bases, and 9 bases had no gene match. In germline, CDR1 is DFQATT, CDR2 SNEGSKA (reference sequence). CDR3 sequence reads: CSARIADRGVAEAFF. CDR3 DNA sequence: TGCAGTGCTAGAATTGCGGACAGGGGGGTCGCTGAAGCTTTCTTT.

This clonotype was picked up many times. The chain employs TRBV28 and TRBJ2-2; TRBD1 aligns across 9 bases. Germline CDR1 and CDR2: MDHEN and SYDVKM. This CDR3 is built from 15 residues. V lost 5 bases and J lost 4; bases outside the gene matches: 5. CDR3: CASSPQGAGTGELFF. CDR3 DNA sequence: TGTGCCAGCAGTCCACAGGGGGCGGGCACCGGGGAGCTGTTTTTT.

This clonotype was seen repeatedly, ten times or more. This chain links TRBV3-1 with TRBJ1-6; no clear D. The germline V and J ends were trimmed by 3 bases and 7 bases, with 13 bases remaining between them. The CDR3 consists of 15 residues. The germline V gene has CDR1 LGHDT and CDR2 YNNKEL (reference sequence). The CDR3 nucleotides read TGTGCCAGCAGCCATGTCAGTGTAGGGAATTCACCCCTCCACTTT. As protein: CASSHVSVGNSPLHF.

This clonotype was seen at least ten times. The chain links TRBV11-2 to TRBJ2-2, with D unclear. V lost 4 bases, J lost 0 bases, and 15 bases lay in between. From germline, CDR1 is SGHAT and CDR2 FQNNGV. There are 17 residues in the CDR3. The CDR3 nucleotides read TGTGCCAGCAGCTCACCCCTGACGGACCCGAACACCGGGGAGCTGTTTTTT. This encodes CASSSPLTDPNTGELFF. The complete variable domain, with remaining parts taken from reference TRBV11-2 and TRBJ2-2, reads EAGVAQSPRYKIIEKRQSVAFWCNPISGHATLYWYQQILGQGPKLLIQFQNNGVVDDSQLPKDRFSAERLKGVDSTLKIQPAKLEDSAVYLCASSSPLTDPNTGELFFGEGSRLTVL.

This clonotype was seen only a few times. The chain carries TRBV10-3 and TRBJ1-3; D is unresolved. This CDR3 is built from 14 residues. Germline lookup yields CDR1 ENHRY and CDR2 SYGVKD. V lost 10 bases and J 0 bases, leaving 13 bases between the germline ends. Here the CDR3 reads CATSTAGSGNTIYF. The CDR3 nucleotides read TGTGCCACTTCGACCGCGGGCTCTGGAAACACCATATATTTT.

This clonotype appeared many times. The chain joins TRBV11-1 to TRBJ2-5; TRBD2 aligns across 10 bases. Germline assignment: CDR1 SGHAT and CDR2 FQDESV (reference sequence). The J segment lost 2 bases and the V segment lost 5 bases, leaving 8 bases of the junction unmatched. The CDR3 spans 16 residues. Here the CDR3 reads CASSALLAGAQETQYF. The DNA for the CDR3 is TGTGCCAGCAGCGCCTTGCTAGCGGGGGCTCAAGAGACCCAGTACTTC.

This clonotype was detected only a few times. The rearrangement joins TRBV7-8 to TRBJ1-6, with 9 bases that match TRBD1. Germline CDR1 and CDR2: SGHVS and FQNEAQ. This CDR3 spans 16 amino acids. V lost 0 bases to trimming and J lost 9 bases; unmatched junction nucleotides: 6. CDR3 nucleotide sequence: TGTGCCAGCAGCTTAGCCCCCGGACAGGGGATTTCACCCCTCCACTTT. It translates to CASSLAPGQGISPLHF. Looking up the rest from reference TRBV7-8 and TRBJ1-6 gives the full variable domain: GAGVSQSPRYKVAKRGQDVALRCDPISGHVSLFWYQQALGQGPEFLTYFQNEAQLDKSGLPSDRFFAERPEGSVSTLKIQRTQQEDSAVYLCASSLAPGQGISPLHFGNGTRLTVT.

This clonotype has a handful of counts. The genes are TRBV6-1 and TRBJ1-5; TRBD1 agrees at 7 bases. Per the germline V gene, CDR1 is MNHNS and CDR2 is SASEGT. CDR3 size: 13 residues. Losses at the gene ends were 2 bases for V and 9 bases for J; bases not matched to a gene: 4. This CDR3 is CASSEQGETPQHF. CDR3 sequence (DNA): TGTGCCAGCAGTGAACAGGGGGAAACGCCCCAGCATTTT.